The present T cell receptor (beta chain) was sequenced within a study of OX40 agonist ivuxolimab in advanced cancers. This clone was found once. The ends lost 0 bases at V and 2 bases at J; junction bases unmatched: 0. The V gene's germline CDR1 is SGHRS and CDR2 YFSETQ. There are 15 residues in the CDR3. Profiling relied on immunoSEQ multiplex PCR, and the TCRdb table lists in-frame clones only, not all of them. This table holds 77,000 or so clones, roughly 90% found once. The receptor's source is an adult with an advanced solid tumor such as melanoma, head and neck, liver or kidney cancer. The sequencing used CD4+ or CD8+ T cells sorted from blood, collected in a trial of the OX40 agonist ivuxolimab. This chain uses TRBV5-1 with TRBJ2-5; 11 bases map to TRBD2. Here the CDR3 reads CASSLGLAGQETQYF. In nucleotides, the CDR3 is TGCGCCAGCAGCTTGGGACTAGCGGGACAAGAGACCCAGTACTTC.